This T cell receptor (beta chain) emerged from a study of blood T cell repertoires in COVID-19 (dated by TCRdb to about 2020). Some background on the complete study: Samples covering the acute and convalescent phases of COVID-19 were provided by collaborators in the United States, Italy and Spain. Where available, HLA class I and class II types were obtained from metadata supplied by the sample provider rather than from assay-based typing. The sample metadata nearly always contained a de-identified subject ID, COVID-19 status, age in years and sex. Deeply sampled blood TCRbeta repertoires from subjects exposed to, actively infected with, or recovered from COVID-19 were included in the dataset. The repertoires were released in a freely available public database intended as a resource for research on the immune response to SARS-CoV-2. The samples were drawn from the first 160 participants of the ongoing ImmuneRACE study and from over a thousand subjects provided by 6 global collaborators. The material from the prospective study consisted of cDNA or gDNA derived from T cells, B-cell-depleted T cells, or PBMCs. The paper's findings and limits, for the study overall: How much clinical and demographic metadata was included differed by source and by participant, and the metadata was provided uncurated.

Reading the germline V gene (reference sequence) gives CDR1 SEHNR and CDR2 FQNEAQ. V is shortened by 5 bases, J by 3 bases, and the region joining them spans 25 bases. The CDR3 spans 18 residues, from the cysteine through the phenylalanine. The read is trimmed to its CDR3 DNA, 54 bases read in frame from base 1. TCRbeta CDR3 regions were amplified from genomic DNA by means of the immunoSEQ Assay, a bias-controlled multiplex PCR. The study's processing was this. Nucleated cell counts per sample were estimated from amplification of reference gene primers within the assay. To quantify the absolute abundance of each unique TCRbeta CDR3 rearrangement, sequence reads were collapsed and filtered. For each sample, productive Simpson clonality was calculated by taking the square root of Simpson's diversity index across productive rearrangements. Sourced from immuneACCESS, this table was stored by TCRdb with only in-frame sequences that have V and J called. A share of the clones is absent; for the studies checked, an unresolved V gene accounts for under half, and the remainder has no known explanation. D and trimming were read from the DNA, whereas the V and J calls and clone size are those reported in that table. The sample includes some 200,000 clones, with nearly 90% observed a single time. Less than 15% of the sample is held by the ten biggest clonotypes.

Concerning this clone: Its antigen specificity is not known. Per-nucleotide qualities are absent, and no much larger clonotype sits a single base away.

Samples from volunteer blood donors who had recovered from COVID-19 were contributed by a second Seattle source. Collaborating institutions collected whole blood in K2EDTA tubes following their own protocols. For TCRbeta analysis, collaborators shipped samples as frozen whole blood, isolated PBMCs, or DNA extracted from either of those sample types. The sequence is built from TRBV7-9 and TRBJ1-2; the best D guess is TRBD1, with 5 bases matching. The sequence came from a woman aged 18 to 35 who had recovered from COVID-19. The specimen sequenced was peripheral blood. At the DNA level, the sequence is TGTGCCAGCAGCCGATCCCTCAAGAGTGACAGAATCTACTATGGCTACACCTTC. The encoded protein is CASSRSLKSDRIYYGYTF.